This T cell receptor (beta chain) was documented in a study of response to subunit inactivated influenza vaccine. Comment on this clonotype: Its antigen is currently unknown.

Germline assignment: CDR1 DFQATT and CDR2 SNEGSKA (reference sequence). This CDR3 has 17 residues. The V end lost 1 base, the J end lost 6 bases, and 23 bases lay between the germline ends. The study, taken as a whole, reports: The study's authors posited that every seasonal influenza vaccination enlists few new T cells.

TCRdb passed the RT-PCR reads through MiXCR, listing each CDR3 protein once. The sample records 490,000 or so distinct CDR3 sequences, approximately 7.1% being singletons. This TCR derives from a man between 45 and 75 years old who received an inactivated influenza vaccine. The chain couples TRBV20-1 to TRBJ2-3; tentatively, D is TRBD1 (7 bases). Sequences were derived from PBMCs from blood, sampled less than 30 months after vaccination. The CDR3 loop is CSARGGGGDSLPDTQYF. The CDR3 nucleotides are TGCAGTGCTAGAGGGGGAGGTGGGGACAGCCTCCCCGATACGCAGTATTTT.